Listed here is a single TCR beta chain. This clone was seen once. Its cognate antigen has yet to be identified. The junction shows a germline mismatch at one end, possibly a read error. The germline V gene encodes CDR1 SGHAT and CDR2 FQNNGV. There are 15 amino acids in the CDR3, from cysteine to phenylalanine inclusive. The DNA shown is the 45-base CDR3, in frame from base 1. The cohort was made up of 500 to 850 healthy bone marrow donors. Cohort members were all nominally healthy when sampled, although unrecorded immune exposures were likely present. The donor tested CMV seropositive, placing the donor among the 290 or so seropositive members of the cohort. Every donor gave a peripheral blood sample, and the peripheral blood mononuclear cells from that sample were used for TCR beta sequencing. Genomic DNA was extracted from the blood cell samples with the Qiagen DNeasy Blood Extraction Kit. The entry originates in a study of cytomegalovirus exposure and HLA in healthy donors (TCRdb year 2017). Background for the entire study: An earlier analysis of some 600 of the donors reported approximately 260 Gb of sequence data and 100 million to 120 million unique TCR beta sequences obtained from 180 million or so T cells. Roughly 300 gigabases of sequencing data and around 87 million unique TCR sequences were included in an early release covering about 620 HLA-typed donors. Among the approximately 420 genotyped donors, approximately 76% belonged to the genetic ancestry cluster associated with self-reported Caucasian donors. The study was designed to test whether signatures of past pathogen exposure could be identified by cataloging public T cell receptors. The T cell repertoires of roughly 660 subjects were profiled by immunosequencing and related to cytomegalovirus serostatus. A separate validation cohort of roughly 120 different subjects was used in addition to the approximately 610-subject first cohort. High-throughput TCR immunosequencing, statistical association of individual TCRs with disease status, and machine learning were combined to predict cytomegalovirus infection status. A later analysis re-analyzed previously published TCR beta repertoires from about 600 donors and added high-resolution HLA genotyping to study TCR occurrence patterns. Rather than drawing on any new phenotypic data, the later analysis identified candidate immune exposures from TCR beta sequences and the way those sequences occurred across donors. In an earlier analysis of 550 to 700 of the donors, high-throughput TCR beta sequencing was used to judge whether each TCR beta V gene segment behaved as functional or pseudogenic. Donor age, sex, ethnicity and CMV serostatus were collected together with the repertoire data. A later genetic analysis used genome-wide SNP genotypes for about 65% of the 666 donors, treating that subset as a discovery cohort. All discovery cohort repertoires had been generated using a single sequencing platform. HLA typing included class I and class II loci at four-digit resolution. Typing coverage varied by locus: about 629-640 donors for A, B, C, DRB1 and DQB1; approximately 500 for DQA1; nearly 610 for DPA1; some 470 for DPB1. Because of strong linkage in the cohort, 5 or 6 DR-DQ haplotypes were treated as single units for association and clustering. Among a few hundred genotyped donors of the cohort, an average of around 240,000 unique TCR beta nucleotide sequences were sequenced per donor, around a sixth of them non-productive. Here is what the overall study found, with its caveats: In an earlier analysis of about 550 of the donors, most TCR beta V segments were observed in productive rearrangements about 87% or about 30% of the time, broadly matching IMGT annotations. Several of the top co-occurrence clusters appeared to be linked to parvovirus B19, influenza, CMV and Epstein-Barr virus, according to a later analysis. When HLA alleles, especially DR and DQ, strongly co-occurred, TCR associations were difficult to assign to individual alleles. According to a later genetic analysis, donors in an Asian-associated ancestry cluster had fewer N-insertions in productive TCRs than the approximately 650-donor mean. Some IMGT-functional V segments, including TRBV6-2 and TRBV6-3, could not be distinguished by the 87-base-pair reads and were therefore excluded. A further reported finding was that TCR beta sequences accurately predicted the HLA-A and HLA-B alleles for most subjects in the first cohort. A cluster of highly shared sequence variants was judged likely to represent a technical artifact of the sequencing pipeline. Roughly uniform sequencing depth across donors was assumed in presence/absence analyses, although this assumption may not hold. In a later analysis, most CMV-associated TCR beta chains were found to appear HLA-restricted, with HLA associations seemingly driven largely by CMV exposure. In vitro tests confirmed that three of the cytomegalovirus-associated TCR beta chains recognize cytomegalovirus antigens. In a later analysis, HLA-associated TCR beta chains showed more clonal expansion and lower generation probabilities than non-associated chains that were equally common. Because counts were too low, approximately 18 rarely observed V segments, including chromosome 9 orphons, were excluded from the earlier analysis of around 590 of the donors. V-gene and J-gene trimming of TCR beta chains was associated with a missense DCLRE1C variant in a later genetic analysis, and the association was replicated in an independent cohort. Cytomegalovirus status was reported to be diagnosed by the classifier with high specificity and sensitivity in both the original and validation cohorts. In a later analysis, TCR association rates were found to vary across HLA loci, with the most associated TCRs seen for DRB1 alleles and the fewest for HLA-C alleles. HLA typing was unavailable for some donors at each locus, so association tests used only the typed subset. Immune exposure information for the cohort was limited to CMV serostatus. Most TCR sequences were observed very rarely across donors, whereas some public TCRs were present in many individuals. Linkage disequilibrium might explain the correlated functional status among segregating V segments, but an unknown experimental factor could not be excluded. According to the authors, the approach could potentially be generalized to other disease states and immunological phenotypes. At a false discovery rate of 0.05, a later analysis linked 15,000 to 20,000 TCR beta sequences to specific HLA alleles. This cohort had only TCR beta chains sequenced, and the lack of alpha or paired-chain data limited which features could be detected. The study gave a list of 150 to 200 TCR beta chains associated with cytomegalovirus.

Library preparation was by the immunoSEQ multiplex PCR assay. The multiplex PCR relied on a mix of 60 forward primers for TCR Vbeta segments and 13 reverse primers for TCR Jbeta segments. The CDR3 region of rearranged TCR beta genes was amplified from genomic DNA with a multiplex PCR assay. On the Illumina HiSeq System, the amplified TCR beta libraries were sequenced as 87-base-pair reads. In the paper's pipeline: In a later analysis, 80 million or so unique TCR beta chains were counted across the approximately 670 repertoires, and roughly 10 million of these chains were shared by at least two donors. Raw reads were error-corrected and collapsed into unique sequences with a nearest-neighbor algorithm that merged closely related sequences to remove PCR and sequencing errors. To assign V, D and J gene segments, CDR3 sequences were aligned to IMGT reference sequences. Each retained sequence needed at least a six-nucleotide match to both a V gene segment and a J gene segment. Rearrangements were called productive when the CDR3 lacked stop codons and stayed in frame with V and J; all others were non-productive. CDR3 was defined by IMGT convention, running from the second conserved V-encoded cysteine to the conserved J-encoded phenylalanine. The earlier analysis of around 640 of the donors excluded sequences that lacked an unambiguous match to a single V gene segment. An earlier analysis of about 590 of the donors classified V segments as functional when productive rearrangements were above 56.7% and as segregating when the standard deviation between donors was above 5%. A statistical classification framework was built to diagnose cytomegalovirus status from the catalog of TCR beta chain sequences. In a later analysis, TCR nucleotide sequences were compared against IMGT/GENE-DB human TR gene sequences so that V and J genes could be assigned. A later analysis assigned CDR3 sequences and most-parsimonious VDJ recombination scenarios with the TCRdist pipeline. In a later analysis, every TCR beta chain was defined by the combination of its CDR3 amino acid sequence and its V-gene family, and reads without a unique V-gene family were dropped. As a way to deal with suspected cross-contamination and a sequencing artifact, a later analysis dropped 450 to 600 nucleotide sequences that were highly shared and had low generation probability. In a later analysis, a clonal expansion index was calculated for each public chain from normalized within-repertoire ranks of inferred template counts. In a later analysis, generation probabilities were computed with a VDJ recombination model fitted to out-of-frame rearrangements, and the resulting probabilities were checked against IGoR. A later analysis scored TCR-TCR, TCR-HLA and TCR-CMV co-occurrence with hypergeometric tests, applying a repertoire-size bias correction to TCR pairs. False discovery rates were estimated in a later analysis by permuting HLA or CMV assignments 20 times. In a later analysis, co-occurring TCRs were grouped using DBSCAN, with TCRdist sequence similarity added in when clustering inside HLA-allele-positive subsets. Co-occurrence clustering excluded repertoires with fewer than 30,000 or more than 120,000 public chains, plus five with anomalous nucleotide sharing. TCRdb provides this immuneACCESS table in a form limited to in-frame rearrangements. Some clones are lacking; in checked studies, under half of them reflect an unresolved V gene, and why the rest are absent is not known. That table is the source of V, J and clone size, and D and trimming were worked out from the DNA. This sample comprises some 140,000 clones, approximately 78% of them detected only once. In total, the top ten clones hold around 7.8% of the sample.

This receptor chain uses TRBV11-2 and TRBJ2-5, with TRBD1 as a weak D call on 5 bases. Material for sequencing was PBMCs. The source is a woman aged 45-60 years in good health and CMV-seropositive. In nucleotides, the sequence is TGTGCCAGCAGCGCCGCAGGGCTGTACCAAGAGGCCCAGTACTTC. Its protein is CASSAAGLYQEAQYF.